These 18 T cell receptor beta chains originate from one sample sequenced in a study of CD4+ T cells in melanoma. Only in-frame clones appear in the TCRdb table, and some are missing; sequencing was by immunoSEQ multiplex PCR. The table lists 110,000 to 150,000 clones, over 90% of them singletons. These receptors were taken from a human donor with melanoma.

The chain joins TRBV5-1 to TRBJ2-5, with D tentatively TRBD2 (5 bases). There are 16 residues in the CDR3. CDR1 is SGHRS, CDR2 YFSETQ, per germline. The germline V and J ends were trimmed by 3 bases and 4 bases, with 19 bases remaining between them. In DNA form, the CDR3 reads TGCGCCAGCAGCTCAACCGGACTGGGATTTGGAGAGACCCAGTACTTC. The encoded protein is CASSSTGLGFGETQYF.

The V call is TRBV2, the J call TRBJ1-4; D is perhaps TRBD1 (5 bases). Trimming pared 7 bases from V and 4 bases from J, leaving 28 bases between. CDR3 length: 19 amino acids. Germline V gene sequence: CDR1 SNHLY, CDR2 FYNNEI. CDR3 sequence (DNA): TGTGCCAGCACCCCGGTTGGGCCGAGGATGGGGCTAATTAATGAAAAACTGTTTTTT. It specifies CASTPVGPRMGLINEKLFF.

The sample holds one count of this clone. V is TRBV7-9 and J is TRBJ2-1, with 9 bases matching TRBD1. This CDR3 contains 18 residues. With V trimmed by 4 bases and J by 2 bases, 12 bases remained unmatched. Looked up from germline, CDR1 is SEHNR and CDR2 is FQNEAQ (reference sequence). The CDR3 loop is CASSSPARQGVPYNEQFF. Here the CDR3 DNA reads TGTGCCAGCAGCTCCCCCGCCAGACAGGGGGTTCCCTACAATGAGCAGTTCTTC.

Only one count was recorded for this clone. This chain links TRBV29-1 with TRBJ2-1; maybe TRBD1 (7 bases). Trimming pared 4 bases from V and 2 bases from J, leaving 12 bases between. Germline V gene sequence: CDR1 SQVTM, CDR2 ANQGSEA. This CDR3 contains 14 residues. CDR3 sequence: CSVAGGITYNEQFF. CDR3 in DNA: TGCAGCGTTGCAGGGGGGATTACCTACAATGAGCAGTTCTTC.

This rearrangement joins TRBV5-1 to TRBJ2-5; weak D call: TRBD1 (6 bases). V was shortened by 1 base and J by 3 bases, with 13 bases between the two germline ends. This CDR3 is 15 amino acids long. Germline CDR1 reads SGHRS; CDR2 reads YFSETQ. CDR3: CASSLLAGVEETQYF. The CDR3 nucleotides read TGCGCCAGCAGCTTGTTGGCAGGGGTGGAAGAGACCCAGTACTTC.

The rearrangement joins TRBV6-5 to TRBJ1-2; possible D gene TRBD1, 5 bases. This CDR3 has 13 residues. Germline values: CDR1 MNHEY, CDR2 SVGAGI. Trimming took 6 bases from V and 4 from J, leaving 12 bases between them. The CDR3 sequence is CASRTPGTYGYTF. CDR3 coding DNA: TGTGCCAGCAGGACTCCAGGGACCTATGGCTACACCTTC.

The chain couples TRBV30 to TRBJ1-6, with TRBD1 matching over 10 bases. The CDR3 length is 15 residues. Trimming cost V 3 bases and J 9 bases; bases outside gene matches: 8. Germline-derived CDR1 and CDR2 are GTSNPN and SVGIG (reference sequence). DNA for the CDR3: TGTGCCTGGAGCGCAGACAGGGGGCGGATTTCACCCCTCCACTTT. This gives the protein CAWSADRGRISPLHF.

The J gene is TRBJ2-1, the V gene TRBV5-5; TRBD2 agrees at 10 bases. The CDR3 is 17 residues long. Per the germline V gene, CDR1 is SGHKS and CDR2 is YYEKEE (reference sequence). V shed 6 bases and J 9 bases; nucleotides not matched to a gene: 18. This CDR3 is CASILLAGGYVRGEQFF. DNA for the CDR3: TGTGCCAGCATCCTCTTAGCGGGGGGCTACGTCCGCGGTGAGCAGTTCTTC. Complete variable domain (other parts from reference TRBV5-5 and TRBJ2-1): DAGVTQSPTHLIKTRGQQVTLRCSPISGHKSVSWYQQVLGQGPQFIFQYYEKEERGRGNFPDRFSARQFPNYSSELNVNALLLGDSALYLCASILLAGGYVRGEQFFGPGTRLTVL.

The V call is TRBV7-8, the J call TRBJ1-5; D might be TRBD1 (5 bases). Trimming took 1 base from V and 7 from J, leaving 14 bases between them. The germline V gene encodes CDR1 SGHVS and CDR2 FQNEAQ. The CDR3 totals 15 residues. In nucleotides, the CDR3 is TGTGCCAGCAGCTTAGGTGGGGGTTGGGGACAGCCCCAGCATTTT. It translates to CASSLGGGWGQPQHF. Based on the CDR3 plus reference TRBV7-8 and TRBJ1-5, the full variable domain is GAGVSQSPRYKVAKRGQDVALRCDPISGHVSLFWYQQALGQGPEFLTYFQNEAQLDKSGLPSDRFFAERPEGSVSTLKIQRTQQEDSAVYLCASSLGGGWGQPQHFGDGTRLSIL.

V is TRBV19 and J is TRBJ2-1; the D call may be TRBD1 or TRBD2 (5 bases each). Trimming pared 4 bases from V and 5 bases from J, leaving 15 bases between. Germline CDR1 reads LNHDA; CDR2 reads SQIVND (reference sequence). The CDR3 consists of 15 residues. CDR3 residues: CASSRGDLPNNEQFF. CDR3 nucleotide sequence: TGTGCCAGTAGTAGAGGGGACCTGCCCAACAATGAGCAGTTCTTC.

J is TRBJ2-6 and V is TRBV18, with D tentatively TRBD1 (6 bases). The germline V and J ends were trimmed by 3 bases and 4 bases, with 19 bases remaining between them. The CDR3 spans 18 residues. The germline V gene encodes CDR1 KGHSH and CDR2 LQKENI. The CDR3 DNA follows: TGTGCCAGCTCACCGAGCGTACAGGGAACGAGGGGGGCCAACGTCCTGACTTTC. Encoded protein: CASSPSVQGTRGANVLTF.

The chain employs TRBV18 and TRBJ1-2; D unclear. Germline CDR1 is KGHSH and CDR2 is LQKENI. The CDR3 is 12 residues long. V lost 2 bases and J 9 bases, leaving 10 bases between the germline ends. The CDR3 region has the DNA TGTGCCAGCTCACCAGGAGCGGAGAGCTACACCTTC. Protein: CASSPGAESYTF.

The rearrangement joins TRBV4-1 to TRBJ2-3; D is ambiguous. The CDR3 totals 16 residues. CDR1 MGHRA and CDR2 YSYEKL come from the germline V gene. V lost 0 bases to trimming and J lost 0 bases, with 10 bases between them. The CDR3 loop is CASSQDSGRSTDTQYF. The CDR3 coding sequence is TGCGCCAGCAGCCAAGATTCAGGCCGTAGCACAGATACGCAGTATTTT.

The V and J genes are TRBV5-1 and TRBJ1-1, with D hard to call. The CDR3 length is 14 residues. V was pared by 5 bases and J by 3 bases, with 14 bases between. CDR1 and CDR2 from the germline V gene are SGHRS and YFSETQ. CDR3 DNA: TGCGCCAGCAGACACCCCAGCGGGGACACTGAAGCTTTCTTT. This sequence encodes CASRHPSGDTEAFF.

This chain links TRBV5-1 with TRBJ1-2; D remains unclear. The CDR3 runs 15 residues. Trimming shortened V by 2 bases and J by 4 bases, and 15 bases separated the two germline ends. Germline values: CDR1 SGHRS, CDR2 YFSETQ. In DNA, the CDR3 is TGCGCCAGCAGCTTAACAGTGTCGTCCAGCTATGGCTACACCTTC. It encodes CASSLTVSSSYGYTF.

The gene calls are TRBV5-6 and TRBJ2-2; TRBD2 matches at 10 bases. V shed 3 bases, J shed 1 base, and the junction held 3 bases outside the gene matches. The CDR3 extends over 16 amino acids. The germline V gene has CDR1 SGHDT and CDR2 YYEEEE. CDR3 amino acids: CASSSLAGVNTGELFF. CDR3 DNA: TGTGCCAGCAGCTCCCTAGCGGGGGTGAACACCGGGGAGCTGTTTTTT. The whole variable domain, filled in from reference TRBV5-6 and TRBJ2-2, reads DAGVTQSPTHLIKTRGQQVTLRCSPKSGHDTVSWYQQALGQGPQFIFQYYEEEERQRGNFPDRFSGHQFPNYSSELNVNALLLGDSALYLCASSSLAGVNTGELFFGEGSRLTVL.

This chain links TRBV5-1 with TRBJ1-1; D perhaps matches TRBD1 (5 bases). CDR1 is SGHRS, CDR2 YFSETQ, per germline. Between the trimmed V and J ends, which lost 4 bases and 11 bases, there was a span of 24 bases. The length of the CDR3 is 15 residues. The CDR3 DNA follows: TGCGCCAGCAGCATGGTTGGGGACGGAGGGCGTCGCGCTTTCTTT. It codes for CASSMVGDGGRRAFF.

This clone appeared a single time. The chain employs TRBV7-9 and TRBJ1-2; D might be TRBD1 (5 bases). Germline CDR1 is SEHNR and CDR2 is FQNEAQ (reference sequence). V was pared by 6 bases and J by 10 bases, with 18 bases between. CDR3 length equals 13 residues. The CDR3 DNA is TGTGCCAGCAGTTGGGACGGTGCCGGGGACTACACCTTC. Protein product: CASSWDGAGDYTF.